A selection of T cell receptor gamma chains follows, all from one sample in a study of Vδ1+ human thymocytes. TCRdb reran clone calling via CATT on the multiplex PCR reads. The data hold about 27,000 gamma-chain clones, with roughly 20% observed a single time. Sequences were obtained from Vdelta1+ gamma-delta thymocytes from the thymus. Receptors originate from a boy less than two years old who had congenital heart surgery. CDR3s include the opening cysteine and the closing phenylalanine or tryptophan.

v_gene	CDR3aa
TRGV4	CATWDVRESDWIKTF
TRGV4	CATWASTYYKKLF
TRGV8	CATWDRKYYKKLF
TRGV2	CATWDETHTGWFKIF
TRGV9	CALWEGFKKLF
TRGV2	CATWATGGSDWIKTF
TRGV2	CATWDGTYYKKLF
TRGV9	CALWEAYPRKLF
TRGV9	CALWETQELGKKIKVF
TRGV4	CATWDYPGYKKLF
TRGV3	CATWDRLGKKLF
TRGV4	CATWDGPRDWIKTF
TRGV9	CALWIFRYKKLF
TRGV4	CATWDGTSDKKLF
TRGV5	CATWDRRVFGYKKLF
TRGV8	CATWDGSPNYYKKLF
TRGV5	CATWDRPRKLF
TRGV9	CALWEVQEDYYKKLF
TRGV2	CATWDGPRNYYKKLF
TRGV4	CATWVSDWIKTF
TRGV3	CATWDRQTEKLF
TRGV9	CALWEEFTDLGNYYKKLF
TRGV3	CATWDRKGYKKLF
TRGV9	CALWEAGGKRKKLF
TRGV4	CATWAGKKLF
TRGV9	CALWEVPRYKKLF
TRGV9	CALWEAPLF
TRGV8	CATWDRRGTTGWFKIF
TRGV4	CATWANTTGWFKIF
TRGV5	CATWDSPGCYKKLF
TRGV5	CATWDRRSYKKLF
TRGV9	CALWDDYYYKKLF
TRGV4	CATWAPGGYYKKLF
TRGV5	CATWPRLYKKLF
TRGV3	CATWDRPFVKLF
TRGV9	CALWARYKKLF
TRGV9	CALWEVLSDWIKTF
TRGV9	CALWDPDELGKKIKVF